This T cell receptor beta chain was obtained from a study of cytomegalovirus exposure and HLA in healthy donors. Overall study: The roughly 110 validation repertoires were produced on the same platform as the 720 or so repertoires of the first cohort. This was reported in a later analysis.

Study results and limitations: The finding came from a later analysis; first-cohort TCR clusters tended to co-occur in the 110 or so validation repertoires.

TCRdb's table, derived via immunoSEQ multiplex PCR, lists solely in-frame clones and lacks some. The sample includes around 300,000 clones, around 89% seen only once; the top ten take approximately 0.88%. This clone was counted a few times. Its antigen remains unknown. The V end lost 2 bases, the J end lost 4 bases, and 11 bases lay between the germline ends. In germline, CDR1 is MGHDK, CDR2 SYGVNS. CDR3 length: 14 residues. The J gene is TRBJ1-2, the V gene TRBV25-1, with D possibly TRBD1 on 5 matching bases. Input material: PBMCs. This sequence was found in a woman aged 18 to 35 in good health and CMV-seronegative. CDR3 DNA: TGTGCCAGCAGTGAAAGGACCGGGGGCTATGGCTACACCTTC. It encodes CASSERTGGYGYTF.